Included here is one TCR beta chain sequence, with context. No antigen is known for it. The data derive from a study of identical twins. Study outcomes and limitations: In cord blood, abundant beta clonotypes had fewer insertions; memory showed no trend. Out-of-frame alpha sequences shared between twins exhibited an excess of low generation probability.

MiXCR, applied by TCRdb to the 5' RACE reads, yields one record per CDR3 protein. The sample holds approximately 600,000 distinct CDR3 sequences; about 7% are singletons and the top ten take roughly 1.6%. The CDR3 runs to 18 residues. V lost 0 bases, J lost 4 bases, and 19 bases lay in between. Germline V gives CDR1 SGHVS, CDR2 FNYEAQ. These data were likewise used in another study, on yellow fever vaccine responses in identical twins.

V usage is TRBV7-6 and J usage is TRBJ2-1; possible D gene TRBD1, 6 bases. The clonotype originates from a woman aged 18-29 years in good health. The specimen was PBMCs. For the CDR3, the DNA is TGTGCCAGCAGCTTAGCGAAAACAGGGAAAGTCCTTTACAATGAGCAGTTCTTC. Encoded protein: CASSLAKTGKVLYNEQFF.